These T cell receptor beta chains were read from a single sample in a study of PD-1 blockade in classical Hodgkin lymphoma. Sequencing was performed with immunoSEQ multiplex PCR; in TCRdb, only in-frame clones are kept and a portion is missing. The sample carries roughly 81,000 clones, about 90% recorded once. Sample: peripheral blood mononuclear cells (PBMCs), taken before the second cycle of nivolumab. These receptors were obtained from a human donor with classical Hodgkin lymphoma. Each CDR3 is given with its conserved first and last residue. The D gene is left open where the match is weak. Not every row has a clone size; where given, it reads once, few, many or a size class.

V gene: TRBV30; J gene: TRBJ1-1; D gene: -; clone size: -; CDR3 DNA: TGTGCCTGGAGTATAACGATAAACACTGAAGCTTTCTTT; CDR3 protein: CAWSITINTEAFF
V gene: TRBV30; J gene: TRBJ2-7; D gene: -; clone size: -; CDR3 DNA: TGTGCCTGGAGCCCCGGGACCACCTACGAGCAGTACTTC; CDR3 protein: CAWSPGTTYEQYF
V gene: TRBV6-6; J gene: TRBJ1-3; D gene: -; clone size: -; CDR3 DNA: TGTGCCAGCAGTTACGGGGGTATCTCTGGAAACACCATATATTTT; CDR3 protein: CASSYGGISGNTIYF
V gene: TRBV28; J gene: TRBJ2-7; D gene: TRBD2; clone size: -; CDR3 DNA: TGTGCCAGCACTACACCGGGACTAGCGAACGACTACTCCTACGAGCAGTACTTC; CDR3 protein: CASTTPGLANDYSYEQYF
V gene: TRBV7-8; J gene: TRBJ1-1; D gene: -; clone size: -; CDR3 DNA: TGTGCCAGCAGCTTAGTTCTACGAAACACTGAAGCTTTCTTT; CDR3 protein: CASSLVLRNTEAFF
V gene: TRBV6-1; J gene: TRBJ1-2; D gene: -; clone size: -; CDR3 DNA: TGTGCCAGCAGTGCAGAGAGCGCTTTCTATGGCTACACCTTC; CDR3 protein: CASSAESAFYGYTF
V gene: TRBV28; J gene: TRBJ2-7; D gene: -; clone size: once; CDR3 DNA: TGTGCCAGCGGAACTCATCCTACCCCCTACGAGCAGTACTTC; CDR3 protein: CASGTHPTPYEQYF
V gene: TRBV28; J gene: TRBJ2-5; D gene: -; clone size: -; CDR3 DNA: TGTGCCAGCAGTTTGTTAATGGTGGGGAACCAAGAGACCCAGTACTTC; CDR3 protein: CASSLLMVGNQETQYF
V gene: TRBV4-2; J gene: TRBJ2-7; D gene: -; clone size: -; CDR3 DNA: TGTGCCAGCAGCCAAGAATACTCCTACGAGCAGTACTTC; CDR3 protein: CASSQEYSYEQYF
V gene: TRBV5-4; J gene: TRBJ2-5; D gene: -; clone size: -; CDR3 DNA: TGTGCCAGCAGCTTGGACAGGAAGCAGACCCAGTACTTC; CDR3 protein: CASSLDRKQTQYF
V gene: TRBV30; J gene: TRBJ2-7; D gene: TRBD2; clone size: -; CDR3 DNA: TGTGCCTGGAGTGCGGGACTAGCGGCGAACTACGAGCAGTACTTC; CDR3 protein: CAWSAGLAANYEQYF
V gene: TRBV7-8; J gene: TRBJ2-7; D gene: TRBD1; clone size: -; CDR3 DNA: TGTGCCAGCAACGATGTAGGGGGCGCGTACGAGCAGTACTTC; CDR3 protein: CASNDVGGAYEQYF